This TCR beta chain was profiled in a study of shared clonotypes between healthy human individuals. General observations from the study: Sharing across four donors was highest in naive CD4 (around 5%) and lowest in memory CD8 (around 0.4%). Sharing of clonotypes among donors was expected to vary with sequencing depth. The study found lower generation probabilities in non-shared clonotypes than in those shared by all four donors.

A note on this clone: Its specificity is unknown.

In the study's own analysis: Because ImmunoSEQ provided only junction sequences with no quality scores, the filtering differed. The method was immunoSEQ multiplex PCR; TCRdb's version includes in-frame clones alone and lacks a portion of them. The V and J calls and clone size are taken from that table; D and trimming were inferred from the DNA. Of about 380,000 clones detected, around 96% appear once; the ten largest clones hold more than 0.3%. The sequence was obtained from a man aged 30 to 39 in good health. Source material: memory CD8+ T cells sorted from blood. Subset noted: CD45RO+ cells pooled with CCR7-negative TemRA cells.

This CDR3 reads CASSLSRWARASNTGELFF. DNA of the CDR3: TGTGCCAGCAGTTTATCCCGATGGGCTAGGGCCTCGAACACCGGGGAGCTGTTTTTT. The genes are TRBV28 and TRBJ2-2; no firm D call. V was cut by 1 base and J by 0 bases, with 18 bases left in between. Looked up from germline, CDR1 is MDHEN and CDR2 is SYDVKM. The CDR3 totals 19 residues.